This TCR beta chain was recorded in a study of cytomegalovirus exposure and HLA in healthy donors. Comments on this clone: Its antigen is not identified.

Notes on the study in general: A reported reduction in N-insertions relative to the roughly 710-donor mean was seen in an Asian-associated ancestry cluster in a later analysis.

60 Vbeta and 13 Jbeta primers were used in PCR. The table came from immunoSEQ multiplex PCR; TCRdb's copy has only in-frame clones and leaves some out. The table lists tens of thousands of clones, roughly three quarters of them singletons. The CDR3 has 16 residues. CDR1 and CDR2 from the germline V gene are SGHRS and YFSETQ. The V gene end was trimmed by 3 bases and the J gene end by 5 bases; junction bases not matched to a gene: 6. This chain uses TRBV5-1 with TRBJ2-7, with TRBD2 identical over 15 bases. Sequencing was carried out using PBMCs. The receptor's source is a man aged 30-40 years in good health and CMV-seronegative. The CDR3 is CASSYRTSGRGNEQYF. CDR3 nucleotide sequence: TGCGCCAGCAGCTACCGGACTAGCGGGAGGGGTAACGAGCAGTACTTC.